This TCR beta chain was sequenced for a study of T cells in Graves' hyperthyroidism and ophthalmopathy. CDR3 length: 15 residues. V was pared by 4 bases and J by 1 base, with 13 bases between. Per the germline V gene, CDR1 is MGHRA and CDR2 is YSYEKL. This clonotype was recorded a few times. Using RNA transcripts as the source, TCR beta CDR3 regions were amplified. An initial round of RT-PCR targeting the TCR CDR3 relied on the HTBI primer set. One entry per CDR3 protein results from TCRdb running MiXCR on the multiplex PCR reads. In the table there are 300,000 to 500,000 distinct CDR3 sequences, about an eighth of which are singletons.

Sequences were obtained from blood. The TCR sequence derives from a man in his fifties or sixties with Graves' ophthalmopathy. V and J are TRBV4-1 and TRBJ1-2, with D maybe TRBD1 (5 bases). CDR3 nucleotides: TGCGCCAGCAGCCGAGATAGGACAATTAACTATGGCTACACCTTC. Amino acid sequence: CASSRDRTINYGYTF.